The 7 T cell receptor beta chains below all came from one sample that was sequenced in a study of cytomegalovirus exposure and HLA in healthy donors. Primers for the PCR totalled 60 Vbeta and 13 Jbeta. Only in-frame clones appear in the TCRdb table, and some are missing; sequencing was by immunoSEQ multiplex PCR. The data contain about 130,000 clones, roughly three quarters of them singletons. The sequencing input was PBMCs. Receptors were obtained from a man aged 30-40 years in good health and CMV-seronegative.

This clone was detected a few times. DNA of the CDR3: TGTGCCACCAGCAGATTCAACAGGACCTATCAGCCCCAGCATTTT. Protein sequence: CATSRFNRTYQPQHF. The chain has TRBV15 and TRBJ1-5, with D tentatively TRBD1 (5 bases). CDR3 length: 15 residues. V dropped 2 bases and J dropped 5 bases, with 13 bases sitting between them. The germline gives CDR1 LNHNV, CDR2 YYDKDF (reference sequence).

CDR3 coding DNA: TGTGCCAGCAGGTCAGGGGGCACCTACGAGCAGTACTTC. Translated, it gives CASRSGGTYEQYF. The chain has TRBV28 and TRBJ2-7, with 8 bases aligning to TRBD1. Per germline, CDR1 MDHEN and CDR2 SYDVKM. This CDR3 is built from 13 residues. Trimming removed 6 bases from V and 2 bases from J; junction bases left unmatched: 3. The full variable domain, its missing parts supplied by reference TRBV28 and TRBJ2-7, is DVKVTQSSRYLVKRTGEKVFLECVQDMDHENMFWYRQDPGLGLRLIYFSYDVKMKEKGDIPEGYSVSREKKERFSLILESASTNQTSMYLCASRSGGTYEQYFGPGTRLTVT.

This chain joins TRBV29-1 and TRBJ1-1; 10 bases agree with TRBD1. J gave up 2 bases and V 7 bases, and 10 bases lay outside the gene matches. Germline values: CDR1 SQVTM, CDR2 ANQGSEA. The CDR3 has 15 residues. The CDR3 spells CSALSRDRGNTEAFF. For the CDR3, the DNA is TGCAGCGCCCTGAGTAGGGACAGGGGAAACACTGAAGCTTTCTTT.

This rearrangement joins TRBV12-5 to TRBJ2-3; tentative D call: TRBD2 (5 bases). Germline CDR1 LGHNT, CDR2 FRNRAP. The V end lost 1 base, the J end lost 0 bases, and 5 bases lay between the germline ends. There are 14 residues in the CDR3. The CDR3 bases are TGTGCTAGTGGTTTGGGACTAAGCACAGATACGCAGTATTTT. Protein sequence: CASGLGLSTDTQYF.

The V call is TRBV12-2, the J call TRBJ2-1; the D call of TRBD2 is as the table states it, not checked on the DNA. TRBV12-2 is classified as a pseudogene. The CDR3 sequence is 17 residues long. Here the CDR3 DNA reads TGTGCAAGTCGCTTAGTTCTGGGGGGGCCCGGGCCGGGGGAGCAGTTCTTC. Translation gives CASRLVLGGPGPGEQFF.

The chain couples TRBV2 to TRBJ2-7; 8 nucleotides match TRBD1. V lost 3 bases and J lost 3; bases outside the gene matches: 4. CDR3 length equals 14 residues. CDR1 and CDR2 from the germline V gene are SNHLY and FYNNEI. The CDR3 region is CASSDLQGVYEQYF. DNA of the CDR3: TGTGCCAGCAGTGATTTACAGGGGGTCTACGAGCAGTACTTC. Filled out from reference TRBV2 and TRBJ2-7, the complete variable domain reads EPEVTQTPSHQVTQMGQEVILRCVPISNHLYFYWYRQILGQKVEFLVSFYNNEISEKSEIFDDQFSVERPDGSNFTLKIRSTKLEDSAMYFCASSDLQGVYEQYFGPGTRLTVT.

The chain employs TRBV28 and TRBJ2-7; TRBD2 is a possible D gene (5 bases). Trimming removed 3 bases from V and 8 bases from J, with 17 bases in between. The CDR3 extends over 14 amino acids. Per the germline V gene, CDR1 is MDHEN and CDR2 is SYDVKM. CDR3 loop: CASSLVGVGNQQYF. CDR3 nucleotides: TGTGCCAGCAGTTTGGTCGGGGTGGGGAACCAGCAGTACTTC. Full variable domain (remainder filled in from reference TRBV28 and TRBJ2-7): DVKVTQSSRYLVKRTGEKVFLECVQDMDHENMFWYRQDPGLGLRLIYFSYDVKMKEKGDIPEGYSVSREKKERFSLILESASTNQTSMYLCASSLVGVGNQQYFGPGTRLTVT.